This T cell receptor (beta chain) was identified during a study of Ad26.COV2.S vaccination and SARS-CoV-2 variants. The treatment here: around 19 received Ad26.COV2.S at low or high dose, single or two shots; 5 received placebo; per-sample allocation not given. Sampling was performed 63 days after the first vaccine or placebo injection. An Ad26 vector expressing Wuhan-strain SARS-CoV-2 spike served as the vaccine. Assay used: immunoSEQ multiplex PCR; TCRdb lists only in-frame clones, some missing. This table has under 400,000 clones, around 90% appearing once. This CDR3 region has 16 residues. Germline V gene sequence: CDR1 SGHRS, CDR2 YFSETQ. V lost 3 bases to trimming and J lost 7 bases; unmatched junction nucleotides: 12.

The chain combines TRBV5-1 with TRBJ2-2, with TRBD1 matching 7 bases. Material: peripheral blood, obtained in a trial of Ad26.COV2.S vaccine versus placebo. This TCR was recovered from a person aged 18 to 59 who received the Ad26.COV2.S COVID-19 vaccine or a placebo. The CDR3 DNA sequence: TGCGCCAGCAGCTACCGTGCGACAGGGCGACACGGGGAGCTGTTTTTT. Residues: CASSYRATGRHGELFF.